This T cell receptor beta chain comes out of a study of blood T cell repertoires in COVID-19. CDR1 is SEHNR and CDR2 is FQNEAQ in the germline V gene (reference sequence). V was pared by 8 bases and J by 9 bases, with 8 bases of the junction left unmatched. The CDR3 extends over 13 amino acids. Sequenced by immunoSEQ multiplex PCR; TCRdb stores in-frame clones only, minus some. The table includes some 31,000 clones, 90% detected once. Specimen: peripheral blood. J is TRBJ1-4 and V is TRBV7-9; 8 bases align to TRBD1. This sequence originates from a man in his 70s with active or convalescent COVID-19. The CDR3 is CASDGLRGQKLFF. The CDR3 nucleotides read TGTGCCAGCGACGGACTCAGGGGGCAAAAACTGTTTTTT.